This T cell receptor beta chain was sequenced in a study of shared clonotypes between healthy human individuals. Trimming cost V 9 bases and J 4 bases, with 16 bases left between them. Germline CDR1 KGHSH, CDR2 LQKENI. This CDR3 comprises 14 residues. The deep-level immunoSEQ assay was used. The sorted-subset replicate PCRs were given around 190 ng DNA, which is approximately 30,000 T cell genomes. Profiled with immunoSEQ multiplex PCR; TCRdb holds only in-frame clones, not every one. The top ten hold about 0.36% of the sample, which has 2,500,000 or so clones, about 90% seen once. Overall study findings and caveats: Rarefaction showed sorted-subset sequencing was incomplete despite large depth. Non-shared clonotypes were found to have lower generation probabilities than the clonotypes that were shared by all four of the sorted-subset donors.

Note on this clone: Its antigen is currently unknown.

This sequence was found in a man aged 18 to 35 in good health. Some clones in this sample may be carry-over from other donors' samples. Sequenced input: naive CD4+ T cells from PBMCs. As for subset: CD45RA+ positively selected. The rearrangement uses TRBV18 and TRBJ1-5; perhaps TRBD1 as D (5 bases). The CDR3 here is CASSRDGQNQPQHF. CDR3 DNA: TGTGCCAGTTCCCGGGACGGACAAAATCAGCCCCAGCATTTT.